The clone carrying this TCR beta chain appeared a single time. Its matching antigen is unknown. The PCR had 60 Vbeta and 13 Jbeta primers. The data were produced by immunoSEQ multiplex PCR, yet TCRdb's version contains in-frame clones alone and is incomplete. The table has 150,000 to 200,000 clones, around 76% seen once. Losses at the gene ends were 5 bases for V and 2 bases for J; bases not matched to a gene: 8. This CDR3 region has 16 residues. The germline V gene has CDR1 MNHEY and CDR2 SMNVEV (reference sequence). The sample belongs to a study of cytomegalovirus exposure and HLA in healthy donors. Study outcomes and limitations: Across donors, sequencing depth was assumed by presence/absence analyses to be roughly uniform.

This sequence joins TRBV27 and TRBJ1-5; 8 bases are a match to TRBD1. Sequenced sample: PBMCs. This TCR derives from a man between 35 and 55 years old in good health and CMV-seronegative. Here the CDR3 reads CASSPRQGMGNQPQHF. Written as DNA, the CDR3 is TGTGCCAGCAGTCCTCGACAGGGGATGGGCAATCAGCCCCAGCATTTT.